The sequence of this TCR beta chain was determined in a study of Ad26.COV2.S vaccination and SARS-CoV-2 variants. Study outcomes and limitations: It was reported that spike-specific CD8+ and CD4+ T cell responses were substantially broad after vaccination. Measurements of TCR breadth and depth may have given underestimates of the total T cell responses.

As to treatment: about 20 received Ad26.COV2.S at low or high dose, single or two shots; about 5 received placebo; per-sample allocation not given. Collection of the samples took place on day 63 after the first injection of vaccine or placebo. Regarding this clone: Its antigen is not known.

V lost 2 bases, J lost 5 bases, and 9 bases lay in between. The germline CDR1 and CDR2 sequences are MNHEY and SMNVEV (reference sequence). CDR3 length: 13 residues. The repertoire was sequenced with immunoSEQ multiplex PCR; TCRdb's copy has only in-frame clones and lacks some. The repertoire holds 350,000 to 500,000 clones, with nearly 90% as singletons. The chain recombines TRBV27 with TRBJ2-5; no reliable D call. The clonotype was recovered from a person between 18 and 65 years old who received the Ad26.COV2.S COVID-19 vaccine or a placebo. Sequences were derived from peripheral blood, sampled in a trial of Ad26.COV2.S vaccine versus placebo. This CDR3 is CASSLRDWETQYF. DNA of the CDR3: TGTGCCAGCAGTTTAAGGGATTGGGAGACCCAGTACTTC.